Detailed here is one TCR beta chain. Both CD4+ and CD8+ T cells were negatively isolated, and TEMRA cells underwent FACS enrichment. The data belong to a study of CD8 T cells in Susac syndrome. RNA totalling roughly 0.45 to 1 ug underwent reverse transcription with random hexamers. TCRdb independently ran MiXCR on the immunoSEQ multiplex PCR reads; one entry per CDR3 protein. The sample has about 300,000 distinct CDR3 sequences, approximately 90% seen once. Trimming shortened V by 0 bases and J by 4 bases, and 4 bases separated the two germline ends. The CDR3 is 13 residues long. Germline CDR1 LNHNV, CDR2 YYDKDF (reference sequence).

The source is a human donor with multiple sclerosis. The chain has TRBV15 and TRBJ2-1; D is uncertain. Material for sequencing was CD8+ T cells from PBMCs. The CDR3 loop is CATSRDRYNEQFF. CDR3 coding DNA: TGTGCCACCAGCAGAGATAGGTACAATGAGCAGTTCTTC. Filled out from reference TRBV15 and TRBJ2-1, the complete variable domain reads DAMVIQNPRYQVTQFGKPVTLSCSQTLNHNVMYWYQQKSSQAPKLLFHYYDKDFNNEADTPDNFQSRRPNTSFCFLDIRSPGLGDTAMYLCATSRDRYNEQFFGPGTRLTVL.